The sequence of this T cell receptor (beta chain) was determined in a study of cytomegalovirus exposure and HLA in healthy donors. About the research overall: Falling in the Caucasian-associated ancestry cluster were 80% to 85% of under 500 genotyped donors. Study-wide results and limits: Certain indistinguishable V segments, among them TRBV6-2 and TRBV6-3, were excluded. The investigators catalogued 180 or so TCR beta chains as cytomegalovirus-associated. Using the classifier, cytomegalovirus status was reportedly diagnosed with high specificity and sensitivity.

CDR1 is SGHNT and CDR2 is YYREEE in the germline V gene (reference sequence). V lost 4 bases, J lost 2 bases, and 4 bases stayed unmatched. The length of the CDR3 is 14 residues. The study ran its PCR with 60 Vbeta and 13 Jbeta primers. Assay used: immunoSEQ multiplex PCR; TCRdb lists only in-frame clones, some missing. The sample lists about 100,000 clones, 10% occurring once. Only a few counts were recorded for this clone. As yet, its antigen is unknown. Sequencing was carried out using PBMCs. This receptor was identified in a man aged 35 to 55 in good health and CMV-seropositive. V and J are TRBV5-4 and TRBJ2-3; 7 bases match TRBD1. CDR3 DNA: TGTGCCAGCAGCGTGGGACAGAACACAGATACGCAGTATTTT. It is translated as CASSVGQNTDTQYF.